One sample yielded the 12 T cell receptor beta chains listed below, sequenced in a study of vaccination and CD4 T cells after COVID-19. The antigens these receptors bind are not known. Time point: late sampling 161 to 241 days after vaccination in a few convalescent patients. The treatment was: approximately nine-day PBMC culture with coronavirus spike peptide pools or control peptides (ViraFEST assay). The Oncomine TCR Beta short-read assay sequenced DNA from cultured CD4+ T cells. TCRdb reanalysed the PCR reads using MiXCR and keeps one entry per CDR3 protein. The table records 20,000 or so distinct CDR3 sequences, 42% of them present only once. The sample was CD4+ T cells from blood, cultured in vitro, taken about 7 months after SARS-CoV-2 vaccination. The receptors here all came from a human donor who had recovered from COVID-19.

This clonotype was recorded only once. V is TRBV6-5 and J is TRBJ1-1; no clear D. The CDR3 spans 14 residues. Trimming cost V 2 bases and J 8 bases, with 15 bases left between them. Germline CDR1 and CDR2: MNHEY and SVGAGI. CDR3 in amino acids: CASSYDTVSLEAFF. DNA for the CDR3: TGTGCCAGCAGTTACGACACGGTATCTTTGGAAGCTTTCTTT.

This clonotype is termed medium-sized. The V gene is TRBV28, the J gene TRBJ1-5, with a weak D call TRBD1 (5 bases). Trimming removed 4 bases from V and 2 bases from J, with 12 bases in between. The CDR3 sequence is 15 residues long. Germline loops: CDR1 MDHEN, CDR2 SYDVKM. CDR3 residues: CASSYSRAGNQPQHF. CDR3 coding DNA: TGTGCCAGCAGTTATAGCAGGGCGGGCAATCAGCCCCAGCATTTT.

This clonotype showed up just a few times. V gene TRBV7-2 combines with J gene TRBJ1-5; 9 bases fit TRBD1. The CDR3 contains 17 residues. Unmatched junction bases numbered 5, after V lost 1 base and J lost 1 base. Germline CDR1 SGHTA, CDR2 FQGNSA. CDR3: CASSLGQGGFSNQPQHF. The CDR3 bases are TGTGCCAGCAGCTTAGGACAGGGGGGCTTCAGCAATCAGCCCCAGCATTTT. The full variable domain, with the rest looked up from reference TRBV7-2 and TRBJ1-5, is GAGVSQSPSNKVTEKGKDVELRCDPISGHTALYWYRQSLGQGLEFLIYFQGNSAPDKSGLPSDRFSAERTGGSVSTLTIQRTQQEDSAVYLCASSLGQGGFSNQPQHFGDGTRLSIL.

This clonotype turned up a few times. V usage is TRBV6-1 and J usage is TRBJ2-7, with 8 bases fitting TRBD2. The trim removed 4 bases at V and 10 bases at J, leaving 15 bases unmatched. The CDR3 is 15 amino acids. In germline, CDR1 is MNHNS, CDR2 SASEGT. The CDR3 region is CASSATGGTLLLQYF. The CDR3 DNA reads as TGTGCCAGCAGTGCTACGGGGGGGACTTTATTACTTCAGTACTTC.

This clonotype came up a few times. The rearrangement links TRBV20-1 to TRBJ1-5; D might be TRBD1 (6 bases). The CDR3 has 17 amino acids. Between the trimmed V and J ends, which lost 0 bases and 3 bases, there was a span of 18 bases. Germline V gene sequence: CDR1 DFQATT, CDR2 SNEGSKA (reference sequence). Here the CDR3 reads CSARDPLTGSSNQPQHF. CDR3 coding DNA: TGCAGTGCTAGAGACCCATTGACAGGCAGTTCCAATCAGCCCCAGCATTTT.

V usage is TRBV21-1 and J usage is TRBJ2-7; the table names TRBD2, a call not compared with the DNA. TRBV21-1 is a known pseudogene. This CDR3 has 14 residues. CDR3 amino acids: CASSFRTGSYEQYF. DNA for the CDR3: TGTGCCAGCAGCTTCCGGACTGGGTCCTACGAGCAGTACTTC.

This clonotype was picked up one time. The chain recombines TRBV15 with TRBJ2-1; 8 nucleotides match TRBD2. Germline assignment: CDR1 LNHNV and CDR2 YYDKDF (reference sequence). CDR3 length: 17 residues. V shed 0 bases and J 6 bases; nucleotides not matched to a gene: 10. The CDR3: CATSRDKGARGGNEQFF. CDR3 DNA: TGTGCCACCAGCAGAGATAAAGGGGCCCGGGGGGGCAATGAGCAGTTCTTC. The whole variable domain, remainder taken from reference TRBV15 and TRBJ2-1, is DAMVIQNPRYQVTQFGKPVTLSCSQTLNHNVMYWYQQKSSQAPKLLFHYYDKDFNNEADTPDNFQSRRPNTSFCFLDIRSPGLGDTAMYLCATSRDKGARGGNEQFFGPGTRLTVL.

This clonotype was seen more than once but under ten times. V and J are TRBV7-3 and TRBJ2-1; maybe TRBD2 (6 bases). CDR3 length: 16 amino acids. Per germline, CDR1 SGHTA and CDR2 FQGTGA. Trimming pared 3 bases from V and 8 bases from J, leaving 20 bases between. CDR3 coding DNA: TGTGCCAGCAGCTTCATGGGCGGGGTCTCAGTCTATGAGCAGTTCTTC. Translated: CASSFMGGVSVYEQFF.

The chain joins TRBV19 to TRBJ2-1; tentatively, D is TRBD2 (6 bases). The V gene lost 3 bases and the J gene lost 1 base, with 22 bases spanning the gap. The germline V gene encodes CDR1 LNHDA and CDR2 SQIVND (reference sequence). The CDR3 runs 19 residues. The CDR3 reads CASSIRGVAGTTSYNEQFF. The DNA for the CDR3 is TGTGCCAGTAGTATCCGGGGTGTGGCGGGGACCACGTCCTACAATGAGCAGTTCTTC.

Only a few counts were recorded for this clonotype. The V call is TRBV7-8, the J call TRBJ1-3; D ambiguous. CDR1 SGHVS and CDR2 FQNEAQ come from the germline V gene. Trimming left V 3 bases short and J 2 bases short, with 5 bases between. The CDR3 totals 13 residues. Here the CDR3 reads CASSFRTGNTIYF. CDR3 nucleotides: TGTGCCAGCAGCTTCCGGACTGGAAACACCATATATTTT.

This sequence joins TRBV6-5 and TRBJ1-2; 10 bases agree with TRBD1. V lost 4 bases and J lost 6; bases outside the gene matches: 5. The CDR3 runs to 14 residues. The germline CDR1 and CDR2 sequences are MNHEY and SVGAGI. Here the CDR3 reads CASSSRDRGNGYTF. In DNA, the CDR3 is TGTGCCAGCAGTTCCCGGGACAGGGGAAATGGCTACACCTTC.

The chain recombines TRBV7-2 with TRBJ2-1; TRBD2 agrees at 7 bases. Unmatched junction bases numbered 6, after V lost 5 bases and J lost 5 bases. CDR3 size: 14 residues. Germline V gives CDR1 SGHTA, CDR2 FQGNSA. The CDR3 loop reads CASSRPSGNNEQFF. The CDR3 coding sequence is TGTGCCAGCAGCCGCCCTAGCGGAAACAATGAGCAGTTCTTC.